This TCR beta chain was captured by sequencing in a study of cytomegalovirus exposure and HLA in healthy donors. The germline CDR1 and CDR2 sequences are LNHDA and SQIVND (reference sequence). There are 16 residues in the CDR3. Trimming pared 8 bases from V and 7 bases from J, leaving 21 bases between. The PCR was carried out with 60 Vbeta primers and 13 Jbeta primers. Using immunoSEQ multiplex PCR, the repertoire was profiled, and TCRdb retains in-frame clones only, with some absent. The data show approximately 88,000 clones, 70% to 90% seen once. The chain joins TRBV19 to TRBJ1-6; D perhaps matches TRBD1 (6 bases). The source of this sequence is a man younger than 35 in good health and CMV-seronegative. The sequenced sample was PBMCs. CDR3 sequence: CASRSIVGRGNSPLHF. The DNA for the CDR3 is TGTGCCAGTCGTAGTATAGTAGGGAGGGGGAATTCACCCCTCCACTTT.